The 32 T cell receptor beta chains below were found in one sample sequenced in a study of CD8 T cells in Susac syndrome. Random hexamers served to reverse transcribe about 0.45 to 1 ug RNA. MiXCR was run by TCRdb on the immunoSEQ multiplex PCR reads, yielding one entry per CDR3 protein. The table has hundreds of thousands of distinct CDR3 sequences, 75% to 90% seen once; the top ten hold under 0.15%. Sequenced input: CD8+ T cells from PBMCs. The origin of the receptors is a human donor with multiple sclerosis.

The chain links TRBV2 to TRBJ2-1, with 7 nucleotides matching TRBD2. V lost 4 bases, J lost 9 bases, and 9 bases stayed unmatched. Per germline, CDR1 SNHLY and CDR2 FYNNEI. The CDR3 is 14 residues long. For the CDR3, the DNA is TGTGCCAGCAGTGTCGGACTAGGGTTCGGTGAGCAGTTCTTC. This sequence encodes CASSVGLGFGEQFF.

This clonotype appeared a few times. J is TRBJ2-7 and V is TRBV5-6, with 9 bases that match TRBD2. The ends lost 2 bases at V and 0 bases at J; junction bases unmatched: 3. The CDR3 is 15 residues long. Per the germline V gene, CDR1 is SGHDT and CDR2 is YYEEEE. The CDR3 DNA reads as TGTGCCAGCAGCTTCCCAGCGGGAGGCTCCTACGAGCAGTACTTC. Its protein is CASSFPAGGSYEQYF.

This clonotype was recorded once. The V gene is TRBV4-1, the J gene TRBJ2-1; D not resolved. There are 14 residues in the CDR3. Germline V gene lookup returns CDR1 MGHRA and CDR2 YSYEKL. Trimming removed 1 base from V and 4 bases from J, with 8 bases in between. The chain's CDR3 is CASSQVQRYNEQFF. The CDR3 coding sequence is TGCGCCAGCAGCCAAGTCCAGCGATACAATGAGCAGTTCTTC.

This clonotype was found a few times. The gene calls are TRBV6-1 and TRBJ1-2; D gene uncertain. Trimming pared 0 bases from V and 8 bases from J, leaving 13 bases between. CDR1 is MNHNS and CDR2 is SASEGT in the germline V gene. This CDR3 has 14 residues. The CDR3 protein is CASSEATGSGGYTF. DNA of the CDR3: TGTGCCAGCAGTGAAGCGACCGGGTCAGGAGGCTACACCTTC.

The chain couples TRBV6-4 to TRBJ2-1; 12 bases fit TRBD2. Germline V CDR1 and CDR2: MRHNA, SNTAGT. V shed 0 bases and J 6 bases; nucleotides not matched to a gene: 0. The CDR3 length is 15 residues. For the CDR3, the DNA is TGTGCCAGCAGTGACTCGACTAGCGGGAGCAATGAGCAGTTCTTC. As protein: CASSDSTSGSNEQFF.

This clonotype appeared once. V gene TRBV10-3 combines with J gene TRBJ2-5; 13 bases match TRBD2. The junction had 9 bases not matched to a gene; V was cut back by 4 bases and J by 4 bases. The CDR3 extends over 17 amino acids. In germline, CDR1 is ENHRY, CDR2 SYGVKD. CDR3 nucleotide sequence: TGTGCCATCAGTGGGGGTGGACTAGCGGGGGAACGAGAGACCCAGTACTTC. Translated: CAISGGGLAGERETQYF.

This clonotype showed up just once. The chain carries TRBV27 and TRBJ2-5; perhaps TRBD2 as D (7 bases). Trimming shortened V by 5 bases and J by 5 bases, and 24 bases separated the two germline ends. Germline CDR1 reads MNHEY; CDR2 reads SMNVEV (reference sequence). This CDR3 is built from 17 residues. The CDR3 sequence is CASSRLGAGEERETQYF. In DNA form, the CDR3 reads TGTGCCAGCAGTCGACTGGGGGCGGGAGAAGAACGGGAGACCCAGTACTTC.

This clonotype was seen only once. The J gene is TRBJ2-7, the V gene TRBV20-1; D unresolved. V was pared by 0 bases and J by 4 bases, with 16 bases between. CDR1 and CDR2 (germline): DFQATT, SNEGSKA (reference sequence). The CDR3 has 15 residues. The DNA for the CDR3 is TGCAGTGCTAGAGATCTCCGTGATTCTAGGTACGAGCAGTACTTC. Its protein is CSARDLRDSRYEQYF.

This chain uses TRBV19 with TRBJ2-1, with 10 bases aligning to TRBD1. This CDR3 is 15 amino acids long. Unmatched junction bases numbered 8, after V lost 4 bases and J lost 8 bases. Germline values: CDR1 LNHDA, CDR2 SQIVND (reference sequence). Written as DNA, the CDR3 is TGTGCCAGTAGTACCGGGACAGGGGCCTGGGATGAGCAGTTCTTC. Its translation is CASSTGTGAWDEQFF.

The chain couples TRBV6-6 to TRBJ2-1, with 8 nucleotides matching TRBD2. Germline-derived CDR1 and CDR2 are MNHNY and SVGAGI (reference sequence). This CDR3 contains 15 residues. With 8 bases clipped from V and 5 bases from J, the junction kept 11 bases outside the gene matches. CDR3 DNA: TGTGCCAGCCTCGGTCCCGGGGGGGCCCACAATGAGCAGTTCTTC. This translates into CASLGPGGAHNEQFF.

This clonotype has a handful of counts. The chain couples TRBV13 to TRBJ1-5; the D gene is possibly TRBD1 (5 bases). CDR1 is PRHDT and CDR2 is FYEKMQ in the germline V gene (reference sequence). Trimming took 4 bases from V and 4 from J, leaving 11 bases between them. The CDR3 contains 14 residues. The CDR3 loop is CASSSHGGNQPQHF. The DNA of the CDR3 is TGTGCCAGCAGCTCCCATGGGGGAAATCAGCCCCAGCATTTT.

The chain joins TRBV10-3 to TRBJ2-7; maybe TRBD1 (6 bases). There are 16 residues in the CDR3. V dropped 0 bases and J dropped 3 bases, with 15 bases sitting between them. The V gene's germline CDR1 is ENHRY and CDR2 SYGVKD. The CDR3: CAISESFWTVFYEQYF. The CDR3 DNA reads TGTGCCATCAGTGAGTCATTCTGGACAGTTTTCTACGAGCAGTACTTC.

The CDR3 DNA reads as TGTGCCAGCAGCGTAAGGGACGGCCGAGACTATGGCTACACCTTC. Its protein product is CASSVRDGRDYGYTF. The chain recombines TRBV7-2 with TRBJ1-2; D perhaps matches TRBD1 (5 bases). CDR3 length: 15 residues. V was clipped by 5 bases and J by 3 bases, with 16 bases between them. The germline gives CDR1 SGHTA, CDR2 FQGNSA.

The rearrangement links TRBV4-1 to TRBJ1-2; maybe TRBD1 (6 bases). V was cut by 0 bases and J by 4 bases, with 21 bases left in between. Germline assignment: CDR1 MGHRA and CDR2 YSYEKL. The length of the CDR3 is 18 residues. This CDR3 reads CASSQERGGGTTTYGYTF. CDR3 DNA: TGCGCCAGCAGCCAAGAAAGGGGGGGCGGCACTACGACCTATGGCTACACCTTC.

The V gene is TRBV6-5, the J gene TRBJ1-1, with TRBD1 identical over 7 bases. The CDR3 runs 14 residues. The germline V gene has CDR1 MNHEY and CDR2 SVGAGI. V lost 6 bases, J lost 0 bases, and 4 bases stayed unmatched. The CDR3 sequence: CASSGQVMNTEAFF. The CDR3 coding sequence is TGTGCCAGCAGCGGACAGGTGATGAACACTGAAGCTTTCTTT.

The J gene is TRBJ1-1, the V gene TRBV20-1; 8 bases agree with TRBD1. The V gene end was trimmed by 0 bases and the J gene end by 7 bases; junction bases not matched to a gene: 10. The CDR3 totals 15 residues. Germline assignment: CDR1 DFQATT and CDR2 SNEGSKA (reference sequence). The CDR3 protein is CSARDPDGQGGEAFF. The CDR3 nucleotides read TGCAGTGCTAGAGATCCAGACGGACAGGGCGGTGAAGCTTTCTTT.

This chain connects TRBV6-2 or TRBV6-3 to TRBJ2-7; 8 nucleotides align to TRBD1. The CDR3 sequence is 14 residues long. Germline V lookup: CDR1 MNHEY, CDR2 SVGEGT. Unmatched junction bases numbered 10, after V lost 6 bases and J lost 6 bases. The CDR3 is CASSPSDRVAEQYF. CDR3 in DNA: TGTGCCAGCAGCCCCTCGGACAGGGTCGCCGAGCAGTACTTC.

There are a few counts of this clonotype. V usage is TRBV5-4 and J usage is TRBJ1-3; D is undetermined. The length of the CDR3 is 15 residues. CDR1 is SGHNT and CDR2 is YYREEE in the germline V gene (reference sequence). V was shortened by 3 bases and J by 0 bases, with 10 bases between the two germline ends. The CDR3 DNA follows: TGTGCCAGCAGCTCGTTAGGGAACTCTGGAAACACCATATATTTT. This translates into CASSSLGNSGNTIYF.

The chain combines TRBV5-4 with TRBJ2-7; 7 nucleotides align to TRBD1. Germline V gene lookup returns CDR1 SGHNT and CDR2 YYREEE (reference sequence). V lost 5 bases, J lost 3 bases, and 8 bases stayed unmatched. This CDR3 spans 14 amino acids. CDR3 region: CASSYAGTVYEQYF. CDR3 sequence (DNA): TGTGCCAGCAGTTATGCCGGGACAGTCTACGAGCAGTACTTC.

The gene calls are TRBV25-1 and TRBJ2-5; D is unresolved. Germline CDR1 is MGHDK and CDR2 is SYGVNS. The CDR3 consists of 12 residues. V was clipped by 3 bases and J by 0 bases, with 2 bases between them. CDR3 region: CASSDDQETQYF. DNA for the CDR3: TGTGCCAGCAGTGATGACCAAGAGACCCAGTACTTC.

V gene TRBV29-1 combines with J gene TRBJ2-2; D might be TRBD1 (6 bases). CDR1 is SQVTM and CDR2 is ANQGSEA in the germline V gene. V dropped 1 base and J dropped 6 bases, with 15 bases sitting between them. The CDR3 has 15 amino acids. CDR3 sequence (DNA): TGCAGCGTTGAAGGCGAGGCAGGGGCCCCCGGGGAGCTGTTTTTT. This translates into CSVEGEAGAPGELFF.

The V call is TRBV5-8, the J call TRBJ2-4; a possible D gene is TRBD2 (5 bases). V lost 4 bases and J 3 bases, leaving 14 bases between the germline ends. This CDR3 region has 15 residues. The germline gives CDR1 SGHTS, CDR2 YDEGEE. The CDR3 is CASSDGVLSKNIQYF. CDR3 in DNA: TGTGCCAGCAGCGACGGGGTGTTGAGCAAAAACATTCAGTACTTC. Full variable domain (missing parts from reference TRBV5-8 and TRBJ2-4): EAGVTQSPTHLIKTRGQQATLRCSPISGHTSVYWYQQALGLGLQFLLWYDEGEERNRGNFPPRFSGRQFPNYSSELNVNALELEDSALYLCASSDGVLSKNIQYFGAGTRLSVL.

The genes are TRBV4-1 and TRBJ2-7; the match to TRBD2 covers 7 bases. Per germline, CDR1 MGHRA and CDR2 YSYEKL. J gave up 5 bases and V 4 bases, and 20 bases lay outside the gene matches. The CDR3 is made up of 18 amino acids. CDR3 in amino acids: CASSPSPIWTSGVHEQYF. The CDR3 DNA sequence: TGCGCCAGCAGCCCGAGTCCTATTTGGACTAGTGGAGTCCACGAGCAGTACTTC.

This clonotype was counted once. The DNA for the CDR3 is TGTGCCAGCGGGTTGGAAGGAATGAACACTGAAGCTTTCTTT. Protein product: CASGLEGMNTEAFF. The J gene is TRBJ1-1, the V gene TRBV27; D not certain. V lost 8 bases, J lost 0 bases, and 13 bases lay in between. The CDR3 is 14 amino acids. Germline lookup yields CDR1 MNHEY and CDR2 SMNVEV (reference sequence).

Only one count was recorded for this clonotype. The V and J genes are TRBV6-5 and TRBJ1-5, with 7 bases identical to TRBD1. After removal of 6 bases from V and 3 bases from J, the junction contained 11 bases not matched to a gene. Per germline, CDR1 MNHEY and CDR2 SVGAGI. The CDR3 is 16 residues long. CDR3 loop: CASSSRTGTANQPQHF. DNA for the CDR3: TGTGCCAGCAGCTCTCGAACCGGGACAGCCAATCAGCCCCAGCATTTT.

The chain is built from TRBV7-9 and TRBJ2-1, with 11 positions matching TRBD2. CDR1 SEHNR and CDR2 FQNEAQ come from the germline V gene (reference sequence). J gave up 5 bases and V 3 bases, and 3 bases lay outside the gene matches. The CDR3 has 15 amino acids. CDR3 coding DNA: TGTGCCAGCAGCTTTTTGACTAGCGGGAACAATGAGCAGTTCTTC. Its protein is CASSFLTSGNNEQFF.

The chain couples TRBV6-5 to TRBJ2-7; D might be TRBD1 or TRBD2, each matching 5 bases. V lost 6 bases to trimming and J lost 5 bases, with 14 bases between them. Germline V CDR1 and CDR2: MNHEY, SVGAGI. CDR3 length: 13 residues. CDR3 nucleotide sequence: TGTGCCAGCAGCCTCCGGGGACCGCACGAGCAGTACTTC. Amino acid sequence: CASSLRGPHEQYF.

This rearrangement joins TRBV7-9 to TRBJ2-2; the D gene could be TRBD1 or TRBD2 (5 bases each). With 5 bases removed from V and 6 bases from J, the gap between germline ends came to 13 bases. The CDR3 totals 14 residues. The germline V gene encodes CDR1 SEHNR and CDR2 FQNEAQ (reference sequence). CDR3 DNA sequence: TGTGCCAGCAGCCCGAGGGACGGAGCCGGGGAGCTGTTTTTT. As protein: CASSPRDGAGELFF.

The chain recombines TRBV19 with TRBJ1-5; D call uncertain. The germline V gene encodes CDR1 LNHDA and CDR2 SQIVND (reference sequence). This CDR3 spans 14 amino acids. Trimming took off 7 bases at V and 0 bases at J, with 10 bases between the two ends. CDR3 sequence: CASIGTSSNQPQHF. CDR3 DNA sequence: TGTGCCAGTATCGGAACAAGTAGCAATCAGCCCCAGCATTTT. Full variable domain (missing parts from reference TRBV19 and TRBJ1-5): DGGITQSPKYLFRKEGQNVTLSCEQNLNHDAMYWYRQDPGQGLRLIYYSQIVNDFQKGDIAEGYSVSREKKESFPLTVTSAQKNPTAFYLCASIGTSSNQPQHFGDGTRLSIL.

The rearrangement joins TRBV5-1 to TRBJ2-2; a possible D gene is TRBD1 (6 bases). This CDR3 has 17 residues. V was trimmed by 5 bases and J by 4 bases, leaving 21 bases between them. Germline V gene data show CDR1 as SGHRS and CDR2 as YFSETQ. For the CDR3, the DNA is TGCGCCAGCAGATGGGGGCAGCAAGCAAAGTTCACCGGGGAGCTGTTTTTT. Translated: CASRWGQQAKFTGELFF.

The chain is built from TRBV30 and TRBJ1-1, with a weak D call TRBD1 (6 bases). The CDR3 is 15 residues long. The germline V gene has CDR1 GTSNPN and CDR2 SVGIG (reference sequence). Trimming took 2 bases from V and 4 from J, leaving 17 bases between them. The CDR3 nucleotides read TGTGCCTGGAGTCCGGTGGACAGAGGGATCACTGAAGCTTTCTTT. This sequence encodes CAWSPVDRGITEAFF. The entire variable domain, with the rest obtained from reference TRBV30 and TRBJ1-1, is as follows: SQTIHQWPATLVQPVGSPLSLECTVEGTSNPNLYWYRQAAGRGLQLLFYSVGIGQISSEVPQNLSASRPQDRQFILSSKKLLLSDSGFYLCAWSPVDRGITEAFFGQGTRLTVV.

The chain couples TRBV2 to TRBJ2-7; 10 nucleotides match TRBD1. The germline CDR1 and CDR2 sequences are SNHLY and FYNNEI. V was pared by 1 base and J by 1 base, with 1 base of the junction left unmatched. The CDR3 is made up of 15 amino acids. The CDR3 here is CASSEGTGGSYEQYF. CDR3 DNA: TGTGCCAGCAGTGAAGGGACAGGGGGTTCCTACGAGCAGTACTTC.